A single sample gave rise to the 4 T cell receptor beta chains below, sequenced in a study of shared clonotypes between healthy human individuals. Profiling relied on immunoSEQ multiplex PCR, and the TCRdb table lists in-frame clones only, not all of them. The sample carries around 1 million clones, 70% to 85% recorded once. Sequencing was carried out using memory CD4+ T cells sorted from blood. Sample subset: CD45RA-negative fraction. These TCRs come from a man aged 18 to 30 in good health.

The chain recombines TRBV10-1 with TRBJ2-3; 9 positions agree with TRBD1. Per the germline V gene, CDR1 is WNHNN and CDR2 is SYGVQD (reference sequence). CDR3 length: 16 amino acids. Losses at the gene ends were 10 bases for V and 4 bases for J; bases not matched to a gene: 15. The CDR3 DNA reads TGCGCCACCTCTTCGGGACAGGGCGGAGCGGCAGATACGCAGTATTTT. As protein: CATSSGQGGAADTQYF.

This sequence joins TRBV29-1 and TRBJ2-7, with TRBD1 matching 9 bases. With V trimmed by 3 bases and J by 6 bases, 0 bases remained unmatched. Germline V gene lookup returns CDR1 SQVTM and CDR2 ANQGSEA. The CDR3 is made up of 11 amino acids. CDR3: CSVETGGEQYF. The DNA for the CDR3 is TGCAGCGTTGAGACAGGGGGCGAGCAGTACTTC.

The table lists this clone with a few counts. The chain combines TRBV5-1 with TRBJ2-7; D perhaps matches TRBD1 (6 bases). With 0 bases removed from V and 7 bases from J, the gap between germline ends came to 14 bases. Germline CDR1 SGHRS, CDR2 YFSETQ. The CDR3 loop spans 14 amino acids. This CDR3 is CASSLEQGLGEQYF. DNA for the CDR3: TGCGCCAGCAGCTTGGAGCAGGGGTTGGGGGAGCAGTACTTC.

The gene calls are TRBV5-1 and TRBJ2-3, with TRBD1 as a possible D gene (6 bases). Germline CDR1 is SGHRS and CDR2 is YFSETQ. The CDR3 covers 15 residues. V was trimmed by 2 bases and J by 0 bases, leaving 10 bases between them. The CDR3 DNA follows: TGCGCCAGCAGCTTTTTGGGGGCTAGCACAGATACGCAGTATTTT. This gives the protein CASSFLGASTDTQYF.